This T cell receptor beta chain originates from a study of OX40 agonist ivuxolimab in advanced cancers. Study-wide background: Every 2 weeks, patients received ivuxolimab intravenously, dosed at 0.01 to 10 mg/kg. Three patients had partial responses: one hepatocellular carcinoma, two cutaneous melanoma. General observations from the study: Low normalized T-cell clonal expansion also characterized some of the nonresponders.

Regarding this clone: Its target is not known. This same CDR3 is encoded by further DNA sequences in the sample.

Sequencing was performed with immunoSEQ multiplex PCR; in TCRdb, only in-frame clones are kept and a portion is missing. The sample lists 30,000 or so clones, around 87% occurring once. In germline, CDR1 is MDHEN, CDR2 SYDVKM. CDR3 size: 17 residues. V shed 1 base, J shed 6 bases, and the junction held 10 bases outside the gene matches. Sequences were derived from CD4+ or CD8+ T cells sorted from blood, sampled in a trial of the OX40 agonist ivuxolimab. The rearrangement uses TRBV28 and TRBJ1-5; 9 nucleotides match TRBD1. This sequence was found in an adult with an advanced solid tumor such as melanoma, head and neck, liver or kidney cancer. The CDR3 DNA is TGTGCCAGCAGTTTATTCCGGGACAGGGTATGGGGTCAGCCCCAGCATTTT. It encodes CASSLFRDRVWGQPQHF.